This TCR beta chain was sequenced in a study of control samples from healthy donors and cancer patients. Germline V gene lookup returns CDR1 SNHLY and CDR2 FYNNEI. V lost 2 bases, J lost 10 bases, and 12 bases lay in between. The CDR3 consists of 14 residues. Measured with immunoSEQ multiplex PCR; TCRdb has only the in-frame clones, and not every one. The sample lists tens of thousands of clones; approximately 91% were seen once. The receptor's source is a middle-aged man with lung cancer. The material sequenced was PBMCs. V usage is TRBV2 and J usage is TRBJ1-6; D gene ambiguous. This chain's CDR3 is CASSEWQLRSPLHF. The CDR3 DNA reads as TGTGCCAGCAGTGAATGGCAGCTGCGGTCACCCCTCCACTTT.